This T cell receptor (beta chain) was recorded in a study of blood T cell repertoires in COVID-19. For the study at large: The United States, Italy and Spain supplied acute and convalescent COVID-19 samples. PBMCs, B-cell-depleted T cells, or T cells provided the cDNA or gDNA that made up the material.

Profiled with immunoSEQ multiplex PCR; TCRdb holds only in-frame clones, not every one. The table includes 110,000 to 150,000 clones, under 90% detected once. This clonotype was sampled from a woman younger than 35 who had been exposed to COVID-19. The sample consisted of PBMCs or T cells enriched from blood (not recorded which).

In DNA form, the CDR3 reads TGTGCCAGCAGCCTGCGCGACTTCTCTGGGGCCAACGTCCTGACTTTC. This translates into CASSLRDFSGANVLTF. The chain combines TRBV6-2 or TRBV6-3 with TRBJ2-6; D unresolved. Trimming took 6 bases from V and 0 from J, leaving 12 bases between them. Per the germline V gene, CDR1 is MNHEY and CDR2 is SVGEGT. The CDR3 sequence is 16 residues long.